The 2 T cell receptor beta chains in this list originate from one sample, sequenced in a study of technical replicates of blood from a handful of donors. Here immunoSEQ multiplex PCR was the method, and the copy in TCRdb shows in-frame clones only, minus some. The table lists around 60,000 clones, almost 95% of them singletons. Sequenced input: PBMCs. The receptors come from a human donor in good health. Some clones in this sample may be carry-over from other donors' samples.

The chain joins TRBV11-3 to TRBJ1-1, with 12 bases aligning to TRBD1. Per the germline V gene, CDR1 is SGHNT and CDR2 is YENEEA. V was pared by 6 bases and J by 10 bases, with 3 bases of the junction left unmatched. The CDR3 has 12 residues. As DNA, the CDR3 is TGTGCCAGCAGTTCGGGACAGGGGGCAGCTTTCTTT. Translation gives CASSSGQGAAFF.

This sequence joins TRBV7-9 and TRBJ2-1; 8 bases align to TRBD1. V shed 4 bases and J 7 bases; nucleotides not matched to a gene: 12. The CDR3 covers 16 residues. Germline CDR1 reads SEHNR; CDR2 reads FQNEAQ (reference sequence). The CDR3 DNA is TGTGCCAGCAGCTCAAGGGGGCAGGGGGCGGATAATGAGCAGTTCTTC. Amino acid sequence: CASSSRGQGADNEQFF.